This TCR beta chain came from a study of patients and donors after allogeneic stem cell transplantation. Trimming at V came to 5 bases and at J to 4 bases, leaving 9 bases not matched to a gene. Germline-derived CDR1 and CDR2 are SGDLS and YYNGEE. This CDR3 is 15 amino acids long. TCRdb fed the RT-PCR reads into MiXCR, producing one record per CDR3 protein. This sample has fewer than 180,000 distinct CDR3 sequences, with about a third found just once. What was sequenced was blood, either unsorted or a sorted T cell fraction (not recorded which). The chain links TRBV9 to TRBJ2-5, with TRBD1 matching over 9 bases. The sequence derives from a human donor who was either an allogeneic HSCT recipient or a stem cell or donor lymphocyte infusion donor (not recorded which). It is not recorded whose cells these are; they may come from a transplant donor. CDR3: CASSEQGAPVETQYF. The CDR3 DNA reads TGTGCCAGCAGTGAACAGGGGGCGCCCGTAGAGACCCAGTACTTC.